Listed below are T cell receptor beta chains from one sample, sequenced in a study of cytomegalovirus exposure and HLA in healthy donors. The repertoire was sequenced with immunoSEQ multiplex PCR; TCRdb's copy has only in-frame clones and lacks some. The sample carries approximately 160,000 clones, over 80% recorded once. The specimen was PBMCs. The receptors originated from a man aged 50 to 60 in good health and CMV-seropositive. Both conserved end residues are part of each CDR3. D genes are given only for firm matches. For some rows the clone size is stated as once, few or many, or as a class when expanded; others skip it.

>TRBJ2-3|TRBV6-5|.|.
CASTPRGPGDTQYF
TGTGCCAGCACTCCCCGCGGGCCTGGAGATACGCAGTATTTT
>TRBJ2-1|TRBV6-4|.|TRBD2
CASSLTSGDYNEQFF
TGTGCCAGCAGTTTGACTAGCGGGGATTACAATGAGCAGTTCTTC
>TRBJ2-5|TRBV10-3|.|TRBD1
CAISERPGQGLETQYF
TGTGCCATCAGTGAGAGACCGGGACAGGGACTAGAGACCCAGTACTTC
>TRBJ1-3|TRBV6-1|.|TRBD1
CASSLDRAGNTIYF
TGTGCCAGCAGTTTGGACAGGGCTGGAAACACCATATATTTT
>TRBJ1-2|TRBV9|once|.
CASSVGAGRYGYTF
TGTGCCAGCAGCGTAGGGGCAGGGCGCTATGGCTACACCTTC
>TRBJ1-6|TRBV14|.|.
CASSREVSYNSPLHF
TGTGCCAGCAGCCGCGAAGTTTCCTATAATTCACCCCTCCACTTT
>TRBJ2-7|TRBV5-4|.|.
CASSSWTVTPEQYF
TGTGCCAGCAGCTCTTGGACAGTAACCCCCGAGCAGTACTTC
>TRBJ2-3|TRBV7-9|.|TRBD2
CSSSSGLAGGTDTQYF
TGTTCCAGCAGCTCGGGACTAGCGGGGGGCACAGATACGCAGTATTTT
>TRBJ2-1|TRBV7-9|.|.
CASSLIGRGSYNEQFF
TGTGCCAGCAGCTTAATCGGCCGCGGGTCCTACAATGAGCAGTTCTTC
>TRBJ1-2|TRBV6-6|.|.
CASRYPSANYGYTF
TGTGCCAGCAGGTACCCGAGCGCAAACTATGGCTACACCTTC
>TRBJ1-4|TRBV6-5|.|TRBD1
CASRAGGSTNEKLFF
TGTGCCAGCAGGGCAGGGGGGTCAACTAATGAAAAACTGTTTTTT
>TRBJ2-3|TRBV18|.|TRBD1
CASSPLGTGTSSTDTQYF
TGTGCCAGCTCACCCCTTGGGACAGGGACATCTAGCACAGATACGCAGTATTTT